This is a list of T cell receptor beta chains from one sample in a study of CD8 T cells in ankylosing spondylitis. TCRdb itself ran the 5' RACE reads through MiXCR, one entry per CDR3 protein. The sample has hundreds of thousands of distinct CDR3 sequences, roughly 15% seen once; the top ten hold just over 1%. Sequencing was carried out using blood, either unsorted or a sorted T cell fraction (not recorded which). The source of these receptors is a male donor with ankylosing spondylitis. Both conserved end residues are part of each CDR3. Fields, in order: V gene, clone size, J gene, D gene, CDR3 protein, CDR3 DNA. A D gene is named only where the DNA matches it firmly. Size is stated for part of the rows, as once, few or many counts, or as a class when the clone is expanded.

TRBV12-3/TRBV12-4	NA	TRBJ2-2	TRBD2	CASRPTSGGAGELFF	TGTGCCAGCAGGCCAACTAGCGGGGGGGCCGGGGAGCTGTTTTTT
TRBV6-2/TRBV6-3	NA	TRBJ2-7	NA	CASSHRTNYEQYF	TGTGCCAGCAGTCACCGAACCAACTACGAGCAGTACTTC
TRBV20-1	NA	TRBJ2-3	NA	CSRPTGDTQYF	TGCAGCCGACCCACCGGGGATACGCAGTATTTT
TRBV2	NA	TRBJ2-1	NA	CASRYRGSNEQFF	TGTGCCAGCCGCTATAGAGGGAGCAATGAGCAGTTCTTC
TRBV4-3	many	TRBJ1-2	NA	CASSQDTGVIYGYTF	TGCGCCAGCAGCCAAGATACAGGAGTTATCTATGGCTACACCTTC
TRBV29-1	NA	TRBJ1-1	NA	CSVEGSTEAFF	TGCAGCGTTGAGGGGTCCACTGAAGCTTTCTTT
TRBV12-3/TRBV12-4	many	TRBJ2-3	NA	CASSLLSVSSTDTQYF	TGTGCCAGCAGTTTACTTTCAGTTTCTAGCACAGATACGCAGTATTTT
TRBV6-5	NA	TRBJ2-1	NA	CASSRYSSSYNEQFF	TGTGCCAGCAGTCGGTACTCGAGCTCCTACAATGAGCAGTTCTTC
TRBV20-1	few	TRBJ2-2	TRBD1	CSATRQGYTGELFF	TGCAGTGCCACAAGACAGGGGTACACCGGGGAGCTGTTTTTT
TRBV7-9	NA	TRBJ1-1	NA	CASSLEILGTEAFF	TGTGCCAGCAGCTTAGAAATTCTGGGGACTGAAGCTTTCTTT
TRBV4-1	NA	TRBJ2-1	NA	CASSQESPGPAREQFF	TGCGCCAGCAGCCAAGAGAGCCCTGGGCCAGCTAGAGAGCAGTTCTTC
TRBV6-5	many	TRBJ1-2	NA	CASSSGKGASGYGYTF	TGTGCCAGCAGTTCCGGAAAAGGCGCCTCCGGGTATGGCTACACCTTC
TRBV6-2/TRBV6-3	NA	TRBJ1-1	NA	CASSYRSTGNTEAFF	TGTGCCAGCAGTTACCGGTCGACAGGGAACACTGAAGCTTTCTTT
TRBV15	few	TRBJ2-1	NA	CATSTRTRTYNEQFF	TGTGCCACCAGCACCAGGACCCGGACCTACAATGAGCAGTTCTTC
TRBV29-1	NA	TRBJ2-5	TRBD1	CSVEPQGAYETQYF	TGCAGCGTTGAACCTCAGGGGGCTTATGAGACCCAGTACTTC
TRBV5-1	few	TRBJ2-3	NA	CASSLLPPPGGTDTQYF	TGCGCCAGCAGCTTGCTCCCTCCTCCGGGGGGCACAGATACGCAGTATTTT
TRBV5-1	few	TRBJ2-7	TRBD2	CASNYDGLAGEQYF	TGCGCCAGCAACTACGACGGACTAGCGGGGGAGCAGTACTTC
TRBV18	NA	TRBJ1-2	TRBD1	CASSQPGQGHYGYTF	TGTGCCAGCTCTCAGCCGGGACAGGGCCACTATGGCTACACCTTC
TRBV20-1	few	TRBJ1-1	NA	CSPLGGEAFF	TGCAGCCCATTGGGGGGTGAAGCTTTCTTT
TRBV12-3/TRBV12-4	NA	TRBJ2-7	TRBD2	CASRTSGRAAEQYF	TGTGCCAGCAGAACTAGCGGGAGGGCCGCCGAGCAGTACTTC
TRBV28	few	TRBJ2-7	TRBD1	CAGGTGWNEQYF	TGTGCCGGCGGGACAGGGTGGAACGAGCAGTACTTC
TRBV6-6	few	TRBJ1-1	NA	CASTTRGGTEAFF	TGTGCCAGCACCACCCGGGGGGGCACTGAAGCTTTCTTT
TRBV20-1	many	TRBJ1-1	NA	CSASRGRATEAFF	TGCAGTGCTAGTAGGGGCAGGGCCACTGAAGCTTTCTTT
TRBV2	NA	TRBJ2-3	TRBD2	CASSAPAGLAVTDTQYF	TGTGCCAGCAGCGCACCGGCGGGACTAGCGGTCACAGATACGCAGTATTTT
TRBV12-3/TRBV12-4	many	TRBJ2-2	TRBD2	CASSPSGRGGTGELFF	TGTGCCAGCAGTCCCTCAGGACGGGGGGGCACCGGGGAGCTGTTTTTT
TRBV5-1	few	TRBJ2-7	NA	CASRQARDLYEQYF	TGCGCCAGCAGGCAGGCGCGGGATCTCTACGAGCAGTACTTC
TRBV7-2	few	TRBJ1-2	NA	CASSLQYTNYGYTF	TGTGCCAGCAGCTTACAGTATACTAACTATGGCTACACCTTC
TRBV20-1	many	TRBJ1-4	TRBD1	CSARLRGLEKLFF	TGCAGTGCAAGATTAAGGGGGCTTGAAAAACTGTTTTTT
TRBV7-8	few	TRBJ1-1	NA	CASSLAWGGRDTEAFF	TGTGCCAGCAGCTTAGCGTGGGGGGGCAGGGACACTGAAGCTTTCTTT
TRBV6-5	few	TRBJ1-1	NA	CASHRGSTEAFF	TGTGCCAGTCATCGGGGGTCGACTGAAGCTTTCTTT
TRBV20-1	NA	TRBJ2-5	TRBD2	CSAIEAGGRKTQYF	TGCAGTGCTATAGAAGCGGGGGGGAGGAAGACCCAGTACTTC
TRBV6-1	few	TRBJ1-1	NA	CASSEYGPSRAFF	TGTGCCAGCAGTGAATACGGACCCTCGAGGGCTTTCTTT
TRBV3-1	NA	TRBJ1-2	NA	CASSLDSQGGYTF	TGTGCCAGCAGCCTCGACTCACAGGGCGGCTACACCTTC
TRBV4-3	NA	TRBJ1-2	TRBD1	CASSQAALSTGSYGYTF	TGCGCCAGCAGCCAGGCGGCACTTTCGACAGGGTCCTATGGCTACACCTTC
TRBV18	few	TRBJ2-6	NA	CASSSGATSGANVLTF	TGTGCCAGCTCATCGGGGGCGACCTCTGGGGCCAACGTCCTGACTTTC
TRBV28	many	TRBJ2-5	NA	CASKSDGAFKETQYF	TGTGCCAGCAAGAGCGATGGGGCTTTTAAAGAGACCCAGTACTTC
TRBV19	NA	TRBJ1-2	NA	CASSIEGSRGYTF	TGTGCCAGTAGTATAGAGGGATCGCGTGGCTACACCTTC
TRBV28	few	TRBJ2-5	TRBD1	CASRTGQGLETQYF	TGTGCCAGCAGGACCGGACAGGGGCTGGAGACCCAGTACTTC
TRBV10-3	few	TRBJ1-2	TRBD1	CAISVRDRGGYTF	TGTGCCATCAGTGTTAGGGACAGGGGCGGCTACACCTTC
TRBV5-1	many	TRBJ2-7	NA	CASSWGGTDVKEQYF	TGCGCCAGCAGCTGGGGTGGGACCGACGTTAAGGAGCAGTACTTC
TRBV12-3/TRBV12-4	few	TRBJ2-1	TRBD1	CASSLDRGRLGEQFF	TGTGCCAGCAGTTTGGACAGGGGGAGACTTGGGGAGCAGTTCTTC
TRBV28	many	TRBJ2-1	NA	CASSLDARRSNEQFF	TGTGCCAGCAGTTTAGACGCCCGGCGTTCCAATGAGCAGTTCTTC
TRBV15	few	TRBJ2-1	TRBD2	CATSSLLDRGGLNEQFF	TGTGCCACCAGCAGTCTCCTCGACCGGGGGGGCCTCAATGAGCAGTTCTTC
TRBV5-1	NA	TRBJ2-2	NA	CASSLDPGGWTGELFF	TGCGCCAGCAGCTTGGATCCAGGTGGATGGACCGGGGAGCTGTTTTTT
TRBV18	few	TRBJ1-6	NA	CASSFESRRFSYNSPLHF	TGTGCCAGCTCCTTCGAGAGCAGGAGGTTCTCCTATAATTCACCCCTCCACTTT
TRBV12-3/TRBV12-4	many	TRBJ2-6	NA	CASSLERGANVLTF	TGTGCCAGCAGTTTAGAACGGGGGGCCAACGTCCTGACTTTC
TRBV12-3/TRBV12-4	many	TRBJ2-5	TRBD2	CASTSLAGGVETQYF	TGTGCCAGCACCTCCCTAGCGGGGGGAGTAGAGACCCAGTACTTC
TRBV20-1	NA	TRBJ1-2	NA	CSADRWGAEGYTF	TGCAGTGCGGATAGGTGGGGCGCCGAGGGCTACACCTTC
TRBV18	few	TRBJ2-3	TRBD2	CASSPTSGASTDTQYF	TGTGCCAGCTCACCGACTAGCGGGGCCAGCACAGATACGCAGTATTTT
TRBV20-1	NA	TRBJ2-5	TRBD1	CSSGQGLQETQYF	TGCAGTTCGGGACAGGGCCTCCAAGAGACCCAGTACTTC
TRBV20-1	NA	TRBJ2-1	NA	CSARDHGQLFNEQFF	TGCAGTGCTAGAGATCATGGACAGCTTTTCAATGAGCAGTTCTTC
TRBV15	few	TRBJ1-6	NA	CATSREKRRSDSPLHF	TGTGCCACCAGCAGGGAAAAACGTAGGTCGGATTCACCCCTCCACTTT
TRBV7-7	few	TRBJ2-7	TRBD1	CASSPTTGAYEQYF	TGTGCTAGCAGCCCTACCACAGGGGCCTACGAGCAGTACTTC
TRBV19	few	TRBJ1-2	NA	CASSYRDGTNYGYTF	TGTGCCAGTAGTTATCGGGACGGCACTAACTATGGCTACACCTTC
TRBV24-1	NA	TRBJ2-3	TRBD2	CATSDRTGGEQYF	TGTGCCACCAGTGACCGAACTGGGGGGGAGCAGTATTTT